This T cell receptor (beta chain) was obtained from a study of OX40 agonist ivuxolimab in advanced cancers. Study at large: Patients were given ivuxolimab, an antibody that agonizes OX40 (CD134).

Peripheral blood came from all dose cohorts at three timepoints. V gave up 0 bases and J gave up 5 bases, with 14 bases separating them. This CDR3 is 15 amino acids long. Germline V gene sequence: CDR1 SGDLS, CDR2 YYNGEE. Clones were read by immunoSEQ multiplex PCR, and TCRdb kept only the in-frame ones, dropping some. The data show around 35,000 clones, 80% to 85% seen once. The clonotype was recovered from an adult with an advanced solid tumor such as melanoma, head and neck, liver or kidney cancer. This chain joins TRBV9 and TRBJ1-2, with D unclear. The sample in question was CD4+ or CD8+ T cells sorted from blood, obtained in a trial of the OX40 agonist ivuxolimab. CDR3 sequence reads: CASSVAPTTGYGYTF. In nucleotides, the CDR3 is TGTGCCAGCAGCGTAGCCCCTACCACGGGGTATGGCTACACCTTC.